The 23 T cell receptor beta chains listed next were all sequenced from one sample in a study of blood T cell repertoires in COVID-19. TCRdb's table, derived via immunoSEQ multiplex PCR, lists solely in-frame clones and lacks some. Of approximately 54,000 clones listed, roughly 79% are singletons. Sequenced material: peripheral blood. These receptors were taken from a woman aged 60-75 years with acute or convalescent COVID-19.

The chain recombines TRBV7-3 with TRBJ2-7; 7 bases are a match to TRBD2. Trimming removed 2 bases from V and 2 bases from J; junction bases left unmatched: 0. This CDR3 region has 13 residues. Germline V CDR1 and CDR2: SGHTA, FQGTGA. The DNA for the CDR3 is TGTGCCAGCAGCTTAGCGGGGGCCTACGAGCAGTACTTC. It encodes CASSLAGAYEQYF.

V and J are TRBV6-5 and TRBJ2-7, with 8 bases fitting TRBD1. There are 14 residues in the CDR3. The germline gives CDR1 MNHEY, CDR2 SVGAGI. V gave up 4 bases and J gave up 6 bases; unmatched junction bases: 8. The DNA of the CDR3 is TGTGCCAGCAGTTTGTACCGGGACAGGAGCGAGCAGTACTTC. Translation: CASSLYRDRSEQYF.

This chain connects TRBV6-6 to TRBJ2-1; D might be TRBD1 (7 bases). Trimming stripped 6 bases from V and 7 bases from J, with 13 bases between. The CDR3 is made up of 13 amino acids. Germline V gives CDR1 MNHNY, CDR2 SVGAGI (reference sequence). The CDR3 here is CASSPQGGNEQFF. The CDR3 DNA reads TGTGCCAGCAGCCCCCAGGGGGGTAATGAGCAGTTCTTC.

The rearrangement joins TRBV5-6 to TRBJ1-1; tentative D call: TRBD1 (5 bases). Germline values: CDR1 SGHDT, CDR2 YYEEEE. V shed 1 base and J shed 4 bases, with 17 bases lying between them. This CDR3 has 16 amino acids. The CDR3 spells CASSLFSTDMSTEAFF. Written as DNA, the CDR3 is TGTGCCAGCAGCTTGTTCTCGACAGACATGAGCACTGAAGCTTTCTTT.

The chain is built from TRBV12-3 or TRBV12-4 and TRBJ1-5; D is undetermined. This CDR3 is built from 13 residues. Trimming cost V 8 bases and J 4 bases, with 12 bases left between them. The CDR3 DNA sequence: TGTGCCAGCCGTCGGGAGAGAAATCAGCCCCAGCATTTT. Translated, it gives CASRRERNQPQHF.

J is TRBJ1-2 and V is TRBV3-1 (or the pseudogene TRBV3-2), with D possibly being TRBD1 (5 bases). Trimming stripped 4 bases from V and 4 bases from J, with 16 bases between. The germline gives CDR1 LGHDT, CDR2 YNNKEL (reference sequence). The CDR3 spans 15 residues. CDR3 residues: CASSPRGAGIYGYTF. The CDR3 DNA sequence: TGTGCCAGCAGCCCCAGAGGGGCGGGGATCTATGGCTACACCTTC.

The rearrangement links TRBV9 to TRBJ2-2, with D possibly TRBD1 on 6 matching bases. The CDR3 runs to 14 residues. CDR1 SGDLS and CDR2 YYNGEE come from the germline V gene. Deletions cut 6 bases from V and 4 bases from J, with 13 bases between. CDR3 in amino acids: CASTRRGGTGELFF. The CDR3 DNA reads as TGTGCCAGCACCAGAAGAGGGGGCACCGGGGAGCTGTTTTTT.

This clone appeared once. This chain connects TRBV15 to TRBJ2-7; weak D call: TRBD2 (5 bases). This CDR3 spans 15 amino acids. Trimming took 1 base from V and 0 from J, leaving 10 bases between them. CDR1 and CDR2 (germline): LNHNV, YYDKDF (reference sequence). Here the CDR3 reads CATSRGGPNSYEQYF. The CDR3 DNA is TGTGCCACCAGCAGAGGCGGGCCCAACTCCTACGAGCAGTACTTC.

The J gene is TRBJ1-1, the V gene TRBV9; D gene uncertain. Trimming pared 0 bases from V and 5 bases from J, leaving 14 bases between. CDR3 size: 15 residues. CDR1 SGDLS and CDR2 YYNGEE come from the germline V gene. CDR3 DNA: TGTGCCAGCAGCGTAGCTACTAGGGTAGGGACTGAAGCTTTCTTT. It yields the protein CASSVATRVGTEAFF.

This chain joins TRBV29-1 and TRBJ2-2; TRBD2 aligns across 8 bases. CDR1 and CDR2 (germline): SQVTM, ANQGSEA. J was trimmed by 6 bases and V by 6 bases; bases with no gene match: 15. The length of the CDR3 is 16 residues. The CDR3 region has the DNA TGCAGCGTCTTCAGCGGGAGTCTCGGAAATGCCGGGGAGCTGTTTTTT. This codes for CSVFSGSLGNAGELFF.

The rearrangement joins TRBV6-5 to TRBJ2-5; 8 nucleotides line up with TRBD1. V dropped 5 bases and J dropped 0; count of bases not matched to a gene: 2. The CDR3 is 14 amino acids. Germline CDR1 is MNHEY and CDR2 is SVGAGI. The CDR3 sequence is CASSRQGYQETQYF. In DNA, the CDR3 is TGTGCCAGCAGTCGACAGGGGTACCAAGAGACCCAGTACTTC.

This clone has a handful of counts. The chain joins TRBV2 to TRBJ2-1, with D perhaps TRBD1 (5 bases). V was clipped by 7 bases and J by 9 bases, with 16 bases between them. This CDR3 contains 13 residues. Germline V gives CDR1 SNHLY, CDR2 FYNNEI. The CDR3 DNA sequence: TGTGCCAGCACTGGGGTGGGGCTGCGTGAGCAGTTCTTC. The encoded protein is CASTGVGLREQFF.

This clone was seen only a few times. The chain joins TRBV20-1 to TRBJ2-1; TRBD2 might be the D (6 bases). V gave up 4 bases and J gave up 9 bases, with 10 bases separating them. From germline, CDR1 is DFQATT and CDR2 SNEGSKA (reference sequence). This CDR3 contains 11 residues. CDR3 in amino acids: CSATGTREQFF. CDR3 coding DNA: TGCAGTGCTACCGGGACTCGTGAGCAGTTCTTC.

V and J are TRBV14 and TRBJ1-4; D gene ambiguous. The CDR3 contains 13 residues. Trimming cost V 4 bases and J 11 bases, with 14 bases left between them. The germline V gene encodes CDR1 SGHDN and CDR2 FVKESK. CDR3 in DNA: TGTGCCAGCAGCCCTCGAGGACGGGAGAAACTGTTTTTT. This encodes CASSPRGREKLFF.

The V gene is TRBV7-2, the J gene TRBJ1-1; D is perhaps TRBD1 (5 bases). CDR1 and CDR2 from the germline V gene are SGHTA and FQGNSA. The CDR3 extends over 15 amino acids. Trimming left V 1 base short and J 0 bases short, with 9 bases between. The CDR3: CASSLGAGVNTEAFF. CDR3 DNA: TGTGCCAGCAGCTTAGGGGCGGGGGTGAACACTGAAGCTTTCTTT. The full variable domain, its missing parts supplied by reference TRBV7-2 and TRBJ1-1, is GAGVSQSPSNKVTEKGKDVELRCDPISGHTALYWYRQSLGQGLEFLIYFQGNSAPDKSGLPSDRFSAERTGGSVSTLTIQRTQQEDSAVYLCASSLGAGVNTEAFFGQGTRLTVV.

The chain links TRBV4-1 to TRBJ1-5, with a tentative D call TRBD1 (6 bases). The CDR3 loop spans 18 amino acids. The germline V gene encodes CDR1 MGHRA and CDR2 YSYEKL. The V end was cut by 1 base, the J end by 2 bases, with 18 bases between. CDR3 in amino acids: CASSQGWGGAIGNQPQHF. The CDR3 DNA reads TGCGCCAGCAGCCAAGGGTGGGGGGGCGCGATTGGCAATCAGCCCCAGCATTTT.

The J gene is TRBJ2-5, the V gene TRBV6-1; 10 nucleotides line up with TRBD1. Germline trimming cut 2 bases from V and 5 bases from J; bases unmatched to any gene: 2. The CDR3 consists of 14 residues. Germline lookup yields CDR1 MNHNS and CDR2 SASEGT. The CDR3 here is CASSERGQGETQYF. Written as DNA, the CDR3 is TGTGCCAGCAGTGAACGGGGACAGGGGGAGACCCAGTACTTC.

This clone appeared once. J is TRBJ2-3 and V is TRBV7-2; D gene ambiguous. Germline-derived CDR1 and CDR2 are SGHTA and FQGNSA. The CDR3 runs 14 residues. V lost 6 bases and J 0 bases, leaving 10 bases between the germline ends. The CDR3 reads CASSYSSSTDTQYF. In DNA form, the CDR3 reads TGTGCCAGCAGTTACTCGTCGAGCACAGATACGCAGTATTTT.

The rearrangement uses TRBV28 and TRBJ2-7; TRBD2 aligns across 11 bases. The CDR3 extends over 15 amino acids. Trimming at V came to 10 bases and at J to 5 bases, leaving 13 bases not matched to a gene. Germline V lookup: CDR1 MDHEN, CDR2 SYDVKM. In DNA form, the CDR3 reads TGTGCCACCCAGGGGCTAGCGGGGGGTATCCACGAGCAGTACTTC. This translates into CATQGLAGGIHEQYF.

The chain has TRBV7-9 and TRBJ1-1, with a weak D call TRBD1 (6 bases). Trimming removed 4 bases at V and 0 bases at J, with 9 bases between. In germline, CDR1 is SEHNR, CDR2 FQNEAQ (reference sequence). This CDR3 is 14 amino acids long. The CDR3 sequence is CASSSGALNTEAFF. Written as DNA, the CDR3 is TGTGCCAGCAGCTCAGGGGCGCTGAACACTGAAGCTTTCTTT.

The chain recombines TRBV19 with TRBJ2-7; D possibly corresponds to TRBD2 (7 bases). The length of the CDR3 is 14 residues. Trimming removed 3 bases from V and 7 bases from J, with 16 bases in between. Per the germline V gene, CDR1 is LNHDA and CDR2 is SQIVND (reference sequence). This CDR3 is CASSIRGAYEEQYF. CDR3 nucleotides: TGTGCCAGTAGTATCCGGGGGGCCTACGAGGAGCAGTACTTC.

The chain couples TRBV24-1 to TRBJ2-1, with D maybe TRBD2 (6 bases). CDR3 length: 17 residues. From germline, CDR1 is KGHDR and CDR2 SFDVKD. V was cut by 4 bases and J by 4 bases, with 19 bases left in between. The CDR3 loop is CATSDPRVGSDYNEQFF. The CDR3 region has the DNA TGTGCCACCAGTGACCCCCGGGTCGGGAGCGATTACAATGAGCAGTTCTTC.

The V and J genes are TRBV9 and TRBJ1-2, with TRBD1 matching 9 bases. The ends lost 3 bases at V and 5 bases at J; junction bases unmatched: 8. The germline V gene encodes CDR1 SGDLS and CDR2 YYNGEE. The CDR3 loop spans 15 amino acids. The CDR3 region has the DNA TGTGCCAGCAGCGGGACAGGGGTCGGTGGGTATGGCTACACCTTC. Encoded protein: CASSGTGVGGYGYTF.